Presented here are 14 T cell receptor beta chains from one specimen sequenced in a study of monozygotic twins with inflammatory bowel disease. TCRdb re-called the 5' RACE reads and shows each CDR3 protein once, DNA omitted. The sample data list 300,000 to 350,000 distinct CDR3 sequences. Sequencing input: blood. The source of these receptors is a human donor with ulcerative colitis or Crohn's disease, or a healthy co-twin of an affected twin (not recorded which).

The V and J genes are TRBV5-1 and TRBJ2-2; with no DNA, the TCRdb D assignment of TRBD2 cannot be verified. This CDR3 has 14 residues. CDR1 and CDR2 from the germline V gene are SGHRS and YFSETQ. This CDR3 reads CATKGTADTGELFF. The variable domain in full, completed from reference TRBV5-1 and TRBJ2-2, reads KAGVTQTPRYLIKTRGQQVTLSCSPISGHRSVSWYQQTPGQGLQFLFEYFSETQRNKGNFPGRFSGRQFSNSRSEMNVSTLELGDSALYLCATKGTADTGELFFGEGSRLTVL.

This rearrangement joins TRBV4-1 to TRBJ1-5; TCRdb's D call, TRBD1, is unchecked because there is no DNA. The CDR3 runs 15 residues. Germline V gene data show CDR1 as MGHRA and CDR2 as YSYEKL. The CDR3: CASSQDPGAGQPQHF.

The chain is built from TRBV20-1 and TRBJ2-2; TCRdb returns TRBD1, unconfirmable since there is no DNA. This CDR3 has 16 amino acids. The germline gives CDR1 DFQATT, CDR2 SNEGSKA (reference sequence). This CDR3 is CSARDNLRGDTGELFF.

The chain links TRBV30 to TRBJ2-7. The CDR3 loop spans 12 amino acids. Germline-derived CDR1 and CDR2 are GTSNPN and SVGIG (reference sequence). CDR3 sequence: CAWSTSPYEQYF.

The chain joins TRBV4-3 to TRBJ1-1. CDR3 size: 13 residues. Germline V gene data show CDR1 as LGHNA and CDR2 as YSLEER. This CDR3 reads CASSQETVTEAFF.

The V call is TRBV15, the J call TRBJ2-7; TCRdb's D call of TRBD1 is untestable without DNA. Per germline, CDR1 LNHNV and CDR2 YYDKDF (reference sequence). CDR3 length: 14 amino acids. This chain's CDR3 is CATSGTLRAHEQYF. Together with reference TRBV15 and TRBJ2-7, the CDR3 gives the full variable domain: DAMVIQNPRYQVTQFGKPVTLSCSQTLNHNVMYWYQQKSSQAPKLLFHYYDKDFNNEADTPDNFQSRRPNTSFCFLDIRSPGLGDTAMYLCATSGTLRAHEQYFGPGTRLTVT.

V usage is TRBV28 and J usage is TRBJ2-5. CDR3 length: 13 amino acids. Germline V gene lookup returns CDR1 MDHEN and CDR2 SYDVKM. CDR3: CASSWDREETQYF. Drawing the rest from reference TRBV28 and TRBJ2-5, the complete variable domain is DVKVTQSSRYLVKRTGEKVFLECVQDMDHENMFWYRQDPGLGLRLIYFSYDVKMKEKGDIPEGYSVSREKKERFSLILESASTNQTSMYLCASSWDREETQYFGPGTRLLVL.

The chain joins TRBV6-1 to TRBJ2-2; TCRdb's D gene call, TRBD1, goes unchecked for lack of DNA. The CDR3 extends over 17 amino acids. CDR1 MNHNS and CDR2 SASEGT come from the germline V gene. The CDR3 is CASRRAPSATTTGELFF.

The chain is built from TRBV7-9 and TRBJ1-2. Germline-derived CDR1 and CDR2 are SEHNR and FQNEAQ (reference sequence). The CDR3 is 14 residues long. CDR3: CASSLVDVFYGYTF.

V is TRBV6-1 and J is TRBJ2-6. From germline, CDR1 is MNHNS and CDR2 SASEGT. This CDR3 is 21 amino acids long. The CDR3 loop is CASSQAPGYSFRPSGANVLTF.

CDR3 sequence: CASSLGRDQPQHF. This sequence joins TRBV5-6 and TRBJ1-5. The CDR3 is made up of 13 amino acids. Germline loops: CDR1 SGHDT, CDR2 YYEEEE.

The V and J genes are TRBV7-3 and TRBJ2-1. The CDR3 length is 13 residues. Germline CDR1 reads SGHTA; CDR2 reads FQGTGA. The CDR3 here is CASSSTFGNEQFF.

The CDR3 is CASSGGPANEKLFF. This rearrangement joins TRBV7-9 to TRBJ1-4; TCRdb proposes TRBD1, but this gene call is untestable without DNA. This CDR3 has 14 amino acids. The germline gives CDR1 SEHNR, CDR2 FQNEAQ (reference sequence).

The CDR3 sequence is CASSLSGAAYNEQFF. This rearrangement joins TRBV5-1 to TRBJ2-1. The length of the CDR3 is 15 residues. From germline, CDR1 is SGHRS and CDR2 YFSETQ. The complete variable domain, with remaining parts taken from reference TRBV5-1 and TRBJ2-1, reads KAGVTQTPRYLIKTRGQQVTLSCSPISGHRSVSWYQQTPGQGLQFLFEYFSETQRNKGNFPGRFSGRQFSNSRSEMNVSTLELGDSALYLCASSLSGAAYNEQFFGPGTRLTVL.